This TCR beta chain was captured by sequencing in a study of regulatory T cells in long-lasting Graves disease. Whole-study findings and limits: Only peripheral blood was studied, not thyroid tissue. Persistent disease preferred TRBV28, TRBJ1-2 and TRBJ2-5; new disease, TRBV20-1 and TRBJ2-1.

Germline V gives CDR1 SGDLS, CDR2 YYNGEE. V lost 4 bases to trimming and J lost 0 bases, with 11 bases between them. CDR3 size: 14 residues. Time point: persistent/refractory GD, antithyroid drugs over 5 years with positive TRAb. PBMC RNA was the source of the TCR library. In the case of this clonotype: The antigen remains unidentified.

Building of the TCR beta libraries involved iRepertoire HTBI primers and Arm-PCR of CDR3 regions. TCRdb reprocessed the multiplex PCR reads with MiXCR, giving one entry per CDR3 protein. The table lists about 450,000 distinct CDR3 sequences, around 20% of them singletons. The chain employs TRBV9 and TRBJ2-7; D not certain. The sequence came from a female donor with Graves disease. The sequenced sample was peripheral blood mononuclear cells (PBMCs), obtained when the disease was refractory, from a patient treated with antithyroid drugs. The CDR3 here is CASSSQAYSYEQYF. DNA of the CDR3: TGTGCCAGCAGCTCTCAGGCCTACTCCTACGAGCAGTACTTC. Together with reference TRBV9 and TRBJ2-7, the CDR3 gives the full variable domain: DSGVTQTPKHLITATGQRVTLRCSPRSGDLSVYWYQQSLDQGLQFLIQYYNGEERAKGNILERFSAQQFPDLHSELNLSSLELGDSALYFCASSSQAYSYEQYFGPGTRLTVT.